The next 24 T cell receptor beta chains were all read from a single sample in a study of blood T cell repertoires in COVID-19. The assay was immunoSEQ multiplex PCR, and TCRdb's table has in-frame clones only and misses some. The sample contains about 220,000 clones, 80% to 85% of which appear only once. Sequencing was performed on PBMCs or T cells enriched from blood (not recorded which). The receptors originated from a woman aged 40-49 years who had recovered from COVID-19.

This clone was detected only once. The gene calls are TRBV7-9 and TRBJ2-1, with D possibly being TRBD2 (5 bases). Germline V gene sequence: CDR1 SEHNR, CDR2 FQNEAQ (reference sequence). The CDR3 contains 13 residues. Trimming took 4 bases from V and 10 from J, leaving 14 bases between them. CDR3 region: CASSSELDWEQFF. As DNA, the CDR3 is TGTGCCAGCAGCTCGGAACTAGATTGGGAGCAGTTCTTC. The full variable domain, its missing parts supplied by reference TRBV7-9 and TRBJ2-1, is DTGVSQNPRHKITKRGQNVTFRCDPISEHNRLYWYRQTLGQGPEFLTYFQNEAQLEKSRLLSDRFSAERPKGSFSTLEIQRTEQGDSAMYLCASSSELDWEQFFGPGTRLTVL.

On this clone itself: This specimen includes other DNA sequences encoding the same CDR3. J is TRBJ2-6 and V is TRBV3-1 (or the pseudogene TRBV3-2); unclear D gene. The germline gives CDR1 LGHDT, CDR2 YNNKEL (reference sequence). V was clipped by 1 base and J by 0 bases, with 4 bases between them. The CDR3 is made up of 15 amino acids. CDR3: CASSQGASGANVLTF. DNA of the CDR3: TGTGCCAGCAGCCAAGGGGCCTCTGGGGCCAACGTCCTGACTTTC.

This sequence joins TRBV30 and TRBJ2-5; D remains ambiguous. V was clipped by 3 bases and J by 0 bases, with 5 bases between them. The CDR3 loop spans 12 amino acids. Germline V lookup: CDR1 GTSNPN, CDR2 SVGIG (reference sequence). The CDR3 region has the DNA TGTGCCTGGAGGAACTACCAAGAGACCCAGTACTTC. Translation: CAWRNYQETQYF.

The chain couples TRBV2 to TRBJ2-1, with D perhaps TRBD2 (5 bases). The CDR3 loop spans 12 amino acids. Per the germline V gene, CDR1 is SNHLY and CDR2 is FYNNEI. Trimming took off 7 bases at V and 8 bases at J, with 12 bases between the two ends. The CDR3 region is CASTLALYEQFF. DNA for the CDR3: TGTGCCAGCACCCTAGCTTTGTATGAGCAGTTCTTC.

The CDR3 nucleotides read TGTGCCAGCAGCTTAGGCGGGAGGGCCCACAATGAGCAGTTCTTC. It specifies CASSLGGRAHNEQFF. The chain links TRBV7-2 to TRBJ2-1; 9 positions agree with TRBD2. Germline loops: CDR1 SGHTA, CDR2 FQGNSA. This CDR3 spans 15 amino acids. Losses at the gene ends were 1 base for V and 5 bases for J; bases not matched to a gene: 3.

V is TRBV24-1 and J is TRBJ1-2, with D possibly TRBD1 on 6 matching bases. The CDR3 covers 13 residues. V was clipped by 6 bases and J by 5 bases, with 12 bases between them. The germline V gene encodes CDR1 KGHDR and CDR2 SFDVKD. The CDR3 loop reads CATSKGVGYGYTF. The CDR3 nucleotides are TGTGCCACCAGTAAGGGGGTGGGATATGGCTACACCTTC.

The V and J genes are TRBV6-5 and TRBJ2-5, with a weak D call TRBD2 (6 bases). CDR3 length: 14 amino acids. From germline, CDR1 is MNHEY and CDR2 SVGAGI. V was cut by 2 bases and J by 1 base, with 8 bases left in between. The CDR3 DNA sequence: TGTGCCAGCAGTTACCGGCGGGGCCAAGAGACCCAGTACTTC. Amino acids: CASSYRRGQETQYF.

This clone occurred a few times. The gene calls are TRBV20-1 and TRBJ1-2; D remains ambiguous. V lost 3 bases and J lost 0, with 14 bases in between. Looked up from germline, CDR1 is DFQATT and CDR2 is SNEGSKA (reference sequence). The CDR3 loop spans 15 amino acids. CDR3 DNA: TGCAGTGCTAGTATGATAGAAACTACTAACTATGGCTACACCTTC. It translates to CSASMIETTNYGYTF.

This chain uses TRBV5-6 with TRBJ2-1, with a possible D match to TRBD2 (5 bases). The CDR3 has 16 amino acids. The germline V gene has CDR1 SGHDT and CDR2 YYEEEE. V was pared by 0 bases and J by 7 bases, with 17 bases between. CDR3 region: CASSLALHDTGNEQFF. The CDR3 coding sequence is TGTGCCAGCAGCTTGGCACTACACGACACGGGAAATGAGCAGTTCTTC.

The chain links TRBV11-3 to TRBJ1-5, with D unresolved. The V end was cut by 1 base, the J end by 6 bases, with 7 bases between. From germline, CDR1 is SGHNT and CDR2 YENEEA. The CDR3 totals 13 residues. In DNA, the CDR3 is TGTGCCAGCAGCTTAGGCTACGGTCAGCCCCAGCATTTT. Protein: CASSLGYGQPQHF.

V and J are TRBV2 and TRBJ2-7; 9 bases agree with TRBD1. The length of the CDR3 is 11 residues. Germline trimming cut 8 bases from V and 12 bases from J; bases unmatched to any gene: 8. In germline, CDR1 is SNHLY, CDR2 FYNNEI. The CDR3, as DNA: TGTGCCAGCGGCACAGGGGGCCTGCTGTACTTC. Protein sequence: CASGTGGLLYF.

The V call is TRBV30, the J call TRBJ2-1, with TRBD1 matching 8 bases. The CDR3 spans 15 residues. Per germline, CDR1 GTSNPN and CDR2 SVGIG (reference sequence). Losses at the gene ends were 0 bases for V and 5 bases for J; bases not matched to a gene: 6. The CDR3 nucleotides read TGTGCCTGGAGTGTACTGGACAGGGCTAACAATGAGCAGTTCTTC. Its translation is CAWSVLDRANNEQFF.

The chain uses TRBV18 and TRBJ2-7; no clear D gene. The CDR3 is 14 residues long. Germline lookup yields CDR1 KGHSH and CDR2 LQKENI. V lost 3 bases to trimming and J lost 2 bases, with 11 bases between them. CDR3 region: CASSPSQVPYEQYV. CDR3 nucleotides: TGTGCCAGCTCACCCAGTCAGGTTCCCTACGAGCAGTACGTC.

V and J are TRBV7-3 and TRBJ2-3; D not certain. The CDR3 runs to 14 residues. Germline assignment: CDR1 SGHTA and CDR2 FQGTGA. The V and J ends lost 1 base and 5 bases respectively, with 10 bases between them. CDR3 sequence: CASSLRSSVDTQYF. The DNA of the CDR3 is TGTGCCAGCAGCTTAAGGTCCAGCGTAGATACGCAGTATTTT.

V usage is TRBV29-1 and J usage is TRBJ1-1; D ambiguous. In germline, CDR1 is SQVTM, CDR2 ANQGSEA. The CDR3 has 14 amino acids. The germline V and J ends were trimmed by 6 bases and 4 bases, with 18 bases remaining between them. This chain's CDR3 is CSVPFDSLSTEAFF. CDR3 DNA sequence: TGCAGCGTCCCATTCGACTCCCTGAGCACTGAAGCTTTCTTT.

A single count supports this clone. The genes are TRBV28 and TRBJ2-7, with 8 bases aligning to TRBD1. There are 16 residues in the CDR3. J lost 2 bases, V lost 6 bases, and 12 bases had no gene match. CDR1 is MDHEN and CDR2 is SYDVKM in the germline V gene. In DNA, the CDR3 is TGTGCCAGCAGCACAACAACAGGGGGTCCAACCTACGAGCAGTACTTC. Encoded protein: CASSTTTGGPTYEQYF.

About this clone: Distinct nucleotide sequences in the sample also encode this CDR3. The chain's CDR3 is CATSRDLNTEAFF. The DNA for the CDR3 is TGTGCCACCAGCAGAGATCTAAACACTGAAGCTTTCTTT. The chain combines TRBV15 with TRBJ1-1; D gene uncertain. The germline V gene has CDR1 LNHNV and CDR2 YYDKDF (reference sequence). V lost 0 bases and J lost 2, with 4 bases in between. This CDR3 has 13 residues. Complete variable domain (other parts from reference TRBV15 and TRBJ1-1): DAMVIQNPRYQVTQFGKPVTLSCSQTLNHNVMYWYQQKSSQAPKLLFHYYDKDFNNEADTPDNFQSRRPNTSFCFLDIRSPGLGDTAMYLCATSRDLNTEAFFGQGTRLTVV.

This clone was found a few times. V usage is TRBV10-3 and J usage is TRBJ2-1; 12 bases line up with TRBD2. V dropped 11 bases and J dropped 8; count of bases not matched to a gene: 7. The CDR3 totals 13 residues. CDR1 is ENHRY, CDR2 SYGVKD, per germline. CDR3 bases: TGTGCCTCCCGACTAGCGGGAGCATATGAGCAGTTCTTC. This codes for CASRLAGAYEQFF.

The CDR3 coding sequence is TGCAGTGCTAGTCCAAGCGGGGCGAACACCGGGGAGCTGTTTTTT. Its translation: CSASPSGANTGELFF. The gene calls are TRBV20-1 and TRBJ2-2, with 7 positions matching TRBD2. Trimming removed 3 bases from V and 0 bases from J; junction bases left unmatched: 4. Germline loops: CDR1 DFQATT, CDR2 SNEGSKA (reference sequence). The CDR3 has 15 amino acids.

DNA for the CDR3: TGTGCCAGCAGCTTCGCCGCTAGCGGAAGAGATACGCAGTATTTT. This sequence encodes CASSFAASGRDTQYF. J is TRBJ2-3 and V is TRBV7-2; 7 positions agree with TRBD2. Trimming removed 3 bases from V and 5 bases from J; junction bases left unmatched: 8. CDR1 and CDR2 (germline): SGHTA, FQGNSA. There are 15 residues in the CDR3.

The genes are TRBV19 and TRBJ1-4; D is undetermined. The germline V gene has CDR1 LNHDA and CDR2 SQIVND (reference sequence). CDR3 length: 14 residues. V shed 1 base and J shed 4 bases, with 7 bases lying between them. DNA for the CDR3: TGTGCCAGTAGTATAGGCCAGGATAATGAAAAACTGTTTTTT. It yields the protein CASSIGQDNEKLFF.

V is TRBV19 and J is TRBJ1-5; 7 bases line up with TRBD1. This CDR3 has 14 residues. With V trimmed by 9 bases and J by 2 bases, 7 bases remained unmatched. The germline CDR1 and CDR2 sequences are LNHDA and SQIVND (reference sequence). Here the CDR3 DNA reads TGTGCCAGCGACAGGGCCGGGGGCAATCAGCCCCAGCATTTT. Protein product: CASDRAGGNQPQHF.

J is TRBJ2-4 and V is TRBV28, with 8 bases aligning to TRBD1. Trimming at V came to 6 bases and at J to 6 bases, leaving 10 bases not matched to a gene. In germline, CDR1 is MDHEN, CDR2 SYDVKM. This CDR3 has 15 amino acids. The CDR3 protein is CASRHPGGWVNIQYF. The CDR3 DNA is TGTGCCAGCAGGCATCCAGGGGGCTGGGTAAACATTCAGTACTTC. The full variable domain, its missing parts supplied by reference TRBV28 and TRBJ2-4, is DVKVTQSSRYLVKRTGEKVFLECVQDMDHENMFWYRQDPGLGLRLIYFSYDVKMKEKGDIPEGYSVSREKKERFSLILESASTNQTSMYLCASRHPGGWVNIQYFGAGTRLSVL.

This sequence joins TRBV28 and TRBJ2-7, with TRBD1 matching over 10 bases. CDR1 is MDHEN, CDR2 SYDVKM, per germline. V shed 4 bases, J shed 2 bases, and the junction held 5 bases outside the gene matches. CDR3 length: 15 residues. The CDR3 loop reads CASSYIGTGAYEQYF. In DNA form, the CDR3 reads TGTGCCAGCAGTTACATCGGGACAGGGGCCTACGAGCAGTACTTC.